One sample yielded the 9 T cell receptor beta chains listed below, sequenced in a study. A single record per CDR3 protein comes from TCRdb applying MiXCR to the 5' RACE reads. The profile shows roughly 11,000 distinct CDR3 sequences, roughly half of them singletons. The source material was tumor-infiltrating naive CD4+ T cells sorted from the breast tumor. The subset: naive CD4+ T cells, CD4+CD45RA+CD25-. These TCRs come from a female donor with breast cancer.

The J gene is TRBJ1-3, the V gene TRBV12-3 or TRBV12-4; 7 bases line up with TRBD1. The V segment lost 6 bases and the J segment 2 bases; nucleotides outside the gene matches: 1. CDR3 size: 13 residues. The CDR3 DNA is TGTGCCAGCAGGACAGGGCCTGGAAACACCATATATTTT. Its translation is CASRTGPGNTIYF.

The rearrangement joins TRBV6-2 or TRBV6-3 to TRBJ2-1; TRBD2 matches at 9 bases. The CDR3 length is 15 residues. Trimming removed 11 bases from V and 4 bases from J; junction bases left unmatched: 12. Germline values: CDR1 MNHEY, CDR2 SVGEGT. DNA for the CDR3: TGTGCCGGCTGCCTCCTAGCGGGGCAATACAATGAGCAGTTCTTC. It yields the protein CAGCLLAGQYNEQFF.

This sequence joins TRBV20-1 and TRBJ1-1; 9 bases are shared with TRBD1. In germline, CDR1 is DFQATT, CDR2 SNEGSKA (reference sequence). J lost 10 bases, V lost 0 bases, and 3 bases had no gene match. This CDR3 is built from 12 residues. The CDR3 DNA reads as TGCAGTGCTAGAGATTCGGGACAGGGAGCTTTCTTT. Protein: CSARDSGQGAFF.

This clonotype was detected only a few times. The chain uses TRBV6-6 and TRBJ2-7; the match to TRBD1 covers 7 bases. V was pared by 2 bases and J by 7 bases, with 14 bases of the junction left unmatched. CDR3 length: 16 amino acids. The germline V gene encodes CDR1 MNHNY and CDR2 SVGAGI (reference sequence). This CDR3 is CASSYMGRGRTGEQYF. CDR3 nucleotides: TGTGCCAGCAGTTACATGGGAAGGGGGCGGACGGGTGAGCAGTACTTC.

Only a few counts were recorded for this clonotype. The chain links TRBV20-1 to TRBJ2-5; no clear D gene. This CDR3 comprises 17 residues. The germline V gene has CDR1 DFQATT and CDR2 SNEGSKA (reference sequence). Trimming took 2 bases from V and 1 from J, leaving 20 bases between them. Written as DNA, the CDR3 is TGCAGTGCTAGACACGGCTACTCCCTGCGGCCCCAAGAGACCCAGTACTTC. This translates into CSARHGYSLRPQETQYF.

The chain is built from TRBV5-1 and TRBJ2-1, with D unresolved. The CDR3 is 16 residues long. V gave up 6 bases and J gave up 10 bases, with 26 bases separating them. Germline V gene lookup returns CDR1 SGHRS and CDR2 YFSETQ. The CDR3 DNA follows: TGCGCCAGCACCCCGGTTAGTCCCATGGCCAACACGGAGCAGTTCTTC. Translation gives CASTPVSPMANTEQFF.

The CDR3 DNA reads TGTGCCAGCAGCCGAACCCTTTGGGGACAGGGGAAGATATCGAACACTGAAGCTTTCTTT. This translates into CASSRTLWGQGKISNTEAFF. V usage is TRBV11-3 and J usage is TRBJ1-1; 10 positions agree with TRBD1. This CDR3 is 20 amino acids long. Per the germline V gene, CDR1 is SGHNT and CDR2 is YENEEA. The junction had 19 bases not matched to a gene; V was cut back by 5 bases and J by 1 base.

This chain connects TRBV5-1 to TRBJ2-5; 7 bases line up with TRBD2. Germline lookup yields CDR1 SGHRS and CDR2 YFSETQ. The CDR3 spans 16 residues. V lost 4 bases and J lost 6; bases outside the gene matches: 15. This chain's CDR3 is CASSKELAKGVKTQYF. CDR3 DNA: TGCGCCAGCAGCAAGGAACTAGCGAAAGGGGTAAAGACCCAGTACTTC.

There are a few counts of this clonotype. V and J are TRBV20-1 and TRBJ2-1; the D call may be TRBD1 or TRBD2 (5 bases each). Between the trimmed V and J ends, which lost 0 bases and 9 bases, there was a span of 18 bases. CDR1 is DFQATT and CDR2 is SNEGSKA in the germline V gene (reference sequence). The CDR3 has 15 amino acids. CDR3 bases: TGCAGTGCTAGAGACGGGGCAGGGTTAGCGTCTGAGCAGTTCTTC. This sequence encodes CSARDGAGLASEQFF.